This is a list of T cell receptor beta chains from one sample in a study of breast tumors, draining lymph nodes, adjacent tissues. TCRdb redid the calling of the multiplex PCR reads with MiXCR, one entry per CDR3 protein. This sample has 100,000 or so distinct CDR3 sequences, with 20% to 25% found just once. Specimen: axillary lymph node tissue. These receptors all come from a female donor with breast cancer. Some clones in this sample may be carry-over from other donors' samples. The CDR3 runs from the conserved cysteine through the conserved F or W. A D gene is named only where the DNA matches it firmly. The listing skips clone size in some rows; elsewhere it reads once, few, many or a size class.

NA	TRBJ2-1	NA	TRBV20-1	TGCAGTGCTAGGTGGCCTAGCGTTAATGAGCAGTTCTTC	CSARWPSVNEQFF
many	TRBJ2-2	NA	TRBV9	TGTGCCAGCAGCGCCACACTAGCTTCGAACACCGGGGAGCTGTTTTTT	CASSATLASNTGELFF
many	TRBJ2-1	TRBD2	TRBV2	TGTGCCAGCAGTGAAGCGGGCCAATCAGTGCGGGGGTACTCCTACAATGAGCAGTTCTTC	CASSEAGQSVRGYSYNEQFF
many	TRBJ2-1	TRBD2	TRBV12-3/TRBV12-4	TGTGCCAGCAGTTTCAGTCCAGCGGGGGGGCGATTTGATGAGCAGTTCTTC	CASSFSPAGGRFDEQFF
many	TRBJ2-7	TRBD1	TRBV2	TGTGCCAGCAGCGCCGAGACAGGGGATAGGACCTACGAGCAGTACTTC	CASSAETGDRTYEQYF
many	TRBJ2-7	TRBD2	TRBV7-8	TGTGCCAGCAGCGGGACTAGCGGGGGGACGGACTACGAGCAGTACTTC	CASSGTSGGTDYEQYF
many	TRBJ1-6	NA	TRBV2	TGTGCCAGCAGTGAGGCCACAGGAGATAATTCACCCCTCCACTTT	CASSEATGDNSPLHF
many	TRBJ1-5	NA	TRBV7-2	TGTGCCAGCAGCTTGAACGGGCATCAGCCCCAGCATTTT	CASSLNGHQPQHF
many	TRBJ1-4	NA	TRBV6-1	TGTGCCAGCAGTCCCAGGGTTCGAAGTGAAAAACTGTTTTTT	CASSPRVRSEKLFF
many	TRBJ2-1	TRBD2	TRBV2	TGTGCCAGAGGGGAGGGACTAGCGGGAGGGCCTGGTGAGCAGTTCTTC	CARGEGLAGGPGEQFF
many	TRBJ2-7	NA	TRBV4-1	TGCGCCAGCAGCCAATTGGGGGGCCACGAGCAGTACTTC	CASSQLGGHEQYF
NA	TRBJ2-1	NA	TRBV9	TGTGCCAGCGGCGAATTGATGTGGGGGGCGCTGAACAATGAGCAGTTCTTC	CASGELMWGALNNEQFF
many	TRBJ2-7	NA	TRBV27	TGTGCCAGCAGCTGGGGGCTCGGACAGCTCGAGCAGTACTTC	CASSWGLGQLEQYF
few	TRBJ2-3	TRBD2	TRBV15	TGTGCCACCAGCAGAGATACACTAGCGGGAGCGGCCACAGATACGCAGTATTTT	CATSRDTLAGAATDTQYF
many	TRBJ1-2	NA	TRBV6-2/TRBV6-3	TGTGCCAGCAGTCGGACACAGAACTATGGCTACACCTTC	CASSRTQNYGYTF
many	TRBJ2-5	NA	TRBV5-1	TGCGCCAGCAGCCCCGGGAAAGAGACCCAGTACTTC	CASSPGKETQYF
many	TRBJ2-2	NA	TRBV7-9	TGTGCCAGCAGCCAGGTGCGGGGAACGAACACCGGGGAGCTGTTTTTT	CASSQVRGTNTGELFF
NA	TRBJ1-2	NA	TRBV7-9	TGTGCCAGCAGCTTAGCGGGGGGGGTCCCCTATGGCTACACCTTC	CASSLAGGVPYGYTF
many	TRBJ2-1	TRBD2	TRBV9	TGTGCCAGCAGCGTATTAGCGGGGGGAGCCTACAATGAGCAGTTCTTC	CASSVLAGGAYNEQFF
once	TRBJ1-5	TRBD1	TRBV29-1	TGCAGCGCAACCGGGACAGGGGTCGGCAATCAGCCCCAGCATTTT	CSATGTGVGNQPQHF
NA	TRBJ1-5	NA	TRBV18	TGTGCCAGCTCACCAACTGAACAACAGCCCCAGCATTTT	CASSPTEQQPQHF
many	TRBJ2-7	TRBD2	TRBV4-2	TGTGCCAGCAGCCCCCGGACTAGCGGGTGGAGCTACGAGCAGTACTTC	CASSPRTSGWSYEQYF
many	TRBJ2-7	NA	TRBV7-6	TGTGCCAGCAGCTTGGGGACAGAGCAGTACTTC	CASSLGTEQYF
many	TRBJ2-3	NA	TRBV9	TGTGCCAGCAGCCCCCGCTCAGCAAGCACAGATACGCAGTATTTT	CASSPRSASTDTQYF
NA	TRBJ2-1	TRBD1	TRBV4-1	TGCGCCAGCAGCTCCCTAGGGGGCTACAATGAGCAGTCCTTC	CASSSLGGYNEQSF
many	TRBJ2-3	TRBD2	TRBV9	TGTGCCAGCAACCTAGCGGGGGGCACAGATACGCAGTATTTT	CASNLAGGTDTQYF
many	TRBJ2-7	NA	TRBV20-1	TGCAGTGCACACAGGAGCTCCTACGAGCAGTACTTC	CSAHRSSYEQYF
many	TRBJ2-7	TRBD1	TRBV13	TGTGCCAGCAGCGAGGGACAGCGCGAGCAGTACTTC	CASSEGQREQYF
many	TRBJ2-3	NA	TRBV20-1	TGCAGTGCTAGTAATATAGATACGCAGTATTTT	CSASNIDTQYF
many	TRBJ2-7	TRBD2	TRBV11-2	TGTGCCAGCAGCTCGACCTTAGGACCCACTAGCGGGAGATCCTACGAGCAGTACTTC	CASSSTLGPTSGRSYEQYF
many	TRBJ2-5	TRBD2	TRBV24-1	TGTGCCACCAGTGAGGGGACTAGCGGGATGGGAGAGACCCAGTACTTC	CATSEGTSGMGETQYF
NA	TRBJ2-7	TRBD1	TRBV27	TGTGCCAGCAGTTTCCGGACAGGGCATCACGAGCAGTACTTC	CASSFRTGHHEQYF